The 19 T cell receptor beta chains below come from one sample, sequenced in a study of OX40 agonist ivuxolimab in advanced cancers. Repertoires were generated with immunoSEQ multiplex PCR, while TCRdb's copy carries only in-frame clones and drops some. The sample lists about 52,000 clones; 86% were seen once. Here the sequenced sample was CD4+ or CD8+ T cells sorted from blood, taken in a trial of the OX40 agonist ivuxolimab. The receptors here all came from an adult with an advanced solid tumor such as melanoma, head and neck, liver or kidney cancer.

The genes are TRBV5-6 and TRBJ1-1; 8 bases agree with TRBD1. CDR1 is SGHDT and CDR2 is YYEEEE in the germline V gene. This CDR3 is 15 amino acids long. V trimming: 4 bases; J trimming: 4 bases; junction bases outside the gene matches: 9. The CDR3 spells CASSASVGTGTEAFF. CDR3 DNA: TGTGCCAGCAGCGCCTCTGTGGGGACAGGCACTGAAGCTTTCTTT.

This clone was counted between two and nine times. V gene TRBV18 combines with J gene TRBJ1-6, with 11 bases that match TRBD1. In germline, CDR1 is KGHSH, CDR2 LQKENI. The CDR3 has 16 residues. The trim removed 3 bases at V and 8 bases at J, leaving 6 bases unmatched. CDR3 residues: CASSPWTGGGYSPLHF. The CDR3 region has the DNA TGTGCCAGCTCACCGTGGACAGGGGGCGGGTATTCACCCCTCCACTTT.

In DNA, the CDR3 is TGTGCCAGCAGCATAGAGGAGGGGGCAGCGTCTGGAAACACCATATATTTT. Protein product: CASSIEEGAASGNTIYF. V and J are TRBV9 and TRBJ1-3; 7 nucleotides agree with TRBD1. The CDR3 contains 17 residues. The germline V gene has CDR1 SGDLS and CDR2 YYNGEE. V was clipped by 4 bases and J by 1 base; unmatched bases: 11.

The chain links TRBV30 to TRBJ1-4; D not resolved. CDR1 is GTSNPN and CDR2 is SVGIG in the germline V gene (reference sequence). The CDR3 is 14 residues long. V lost 4 bases and J lost 5, with 14 bases in between. CDR3 sequence: CAWKDAFLNEKLFF. In nucleotides, the CDR3 is TGTGCCTGGAAAGACGCTTTTCTGAATGAAAAACTGTTTTTT.

The chain carries TRBV7-8 and TRBJ2-1; 8 bases are shared with TRBD2. This CDR3 is built from 14 residues. Per germline, CDR1 SGHVS and CDR2 FQNEAQ. Trimming at V came to 2 bases and at J to 7 bases, leaving 4 bases not matched to a gene. The DNA of the CDR3 is TGTGCCAGCAGCTTACTGGGACTAGTAAATGAGCAGTTCTTC. Its translation is CASSLLGLVNEQFF.

The chain recombines TRBV4-2 with TRBJ1-2; possible D gene TRBD1, 5 bases. CDR1 and CDR2 (germline): LGHNA, YNFKEQ. This CDR3 contains 13 residues. V lost 1 base to trimming and J lost 8 bases, with 11 bases between them. CDR3 nucleotides: TGTGCCAGCAGCCAAGTGGCAGGGTCGGGCTACACCTTC. Its translation is CASSQVAGSGYTF.

V and J are TRBV19 and TRBJ2-4, with a weak D call TRBD1 (5 bases). Germline-derived CDR1 and CDR2 are LNHDA and SQIVND (reference sequence). The V end lost 4 bases, the J end lost 5 bases, and 15 bases lay between the germline ends. The CDR3 contains 15 residues. Here the CDR3 reads CASSTLQGVQNIQYF. In nucleotides, the CDR3 is TGTGCCAGTAGTACCCTCCAGGGCGTACAAAACATTCAGTACTTC. Complete variable domain (other parts from reference TRBV19 and TRBJ2-4): DGGITQSPKYLFRKEGQNVTLSCEQNLNHDAMYWYRQDPGQGLRLIYYSQIVNDFQKGDIAEGYSVSREKKESFPLTVTSAQKNPTAFYLCASSTLQGVQNIQYFGAGTRLSVL.

The chain recombines TRBV11-2 with TRBJ1-5, with D hard to call. The V gene lost 0 bases and the J gene lost 5 bases, with 11 bases spanning the gap. The CDR3 extends over 15 amino acids. The V gene's germline CDR1 is SGHAT and CDR2 FQNNGV. Here the CDR3 reads CASSLDGTGDQPQHF. The CDR3 region has the DNA TGTGCCAGCAGCTTAGACGGAACCGGAGATCAGCCCCAGCATTTT.

The chain has TRBV5-1 and TRBJ1-2; 8 bases are shared with TRBD1. This CDR3 has 15 amino acids. In germline, CDR1 is SGHRS, CDR2 YFSETQ. The V segment lost 0 bases and the J segment 3 bases; nucleotides outside the gene matches: 4. The CDR3 spells CASSLVSGGDYGYTF. For the CDR3, the DNA is TGCGCCAGCAGCTTGGTGTCAGGGGGCGACTATGGCTACACCTTC. The full variable domain, with the rest looked up from reference TRBV5-1 and TRBJ1-2, is KAGVTQTPRYLIKTRGQQVTLSCSPISGHRSVSWYQQTPGQGLQFLFEYFSETQRNKGNFPGRFSGRQFSNSRSEMNVSTLELGDSALYLCASSLVSGGDYGYTFGSGTRLTVV.

This clone is a singleton in its sample. CDR3 sequence (DNA): TGTGCTAGTGGTCCAGGGGGCGTAAATACGCAGTATTTT. This codes for CASGPGGVNTQYF. This chain connects TRBV12-5 to TRBJ2-3; 8 bases match TRBD1. CDR3 length: 13 residues. From germline, CDR1 is LGHNT and CDR2 FRNRAP. V was clipped by 5 bases and J by 7 bases; unmatched bases: 5.

V gene TRBV4-1 combines with J gene TRBJ2-3; D gene ambiguous. Trimming cost V 1 base and J 2 bases, with 7 bases left between them. Germline V gene sequence: CDR1 MGHRA, CDR2 YSYEKL. The CDR3 is 14 residues long. The CDR3 sequence is CASSQVSTTDTQYF. In DNA form, the CDR3 reads TGCGCCAGCAGCCAAGTATCGACCACAGATACGCAGTATTTT.

V is TRBV2 and J is TRBJ2-3, with D unresolved. Germline V gene lookup returns CDR1 SNHLY and CDR2 FYNNEI. The CDR3 covers 11 residues. Trimming pared 3 bases from V and 13 bases from J, leaving 11 bases between. The CDR3 coding sequence is TGTGCCAGCAGTGAGAGGTCAGACGAGTATTTT. This sequence encodes CASSERSDEYF.

A single count supports this clone. The CDR3 is CASSNRVAGANVLTF. The CDR3 DNA reads as TGTGCCAGCAGCAACAGGGTAGCAGGGGCCAACGTCCTGACTTTC. The chain joins TRBV7-9 to TRBJ2-6, with D possibly being TRBD1 (6 bases). V was clipped by 5 bases and J by 4 bases, with 12 bases between them. The CDR3 covers 15 residues. The germline gives CDR1 SEHNR, CDR2 FQNEAQ (reference sequence). The whole variable domain, filled in from reference TRBV7-9 and TRBJ2-6, reads DTGVSQNPRHKITKRGQNVTFRCDPISEHNRLYWYRQTLGQGPEFLTYFQNEAQLEKSRLLSDRFSAERPKGSFSTLEIQRTEQGDSAMYLCASSNRVAGANVLTFGAGSRLTVL.

V gene TRBV7-9 combines with J gene TRBJ1-3; D remains unclear. CDR1 and CDR2 from the germline V gene are SEHNR and FQNEAQ (reference sequence). Trimming took off 2 bases at V and 3 bases at J, with 5 bases between the two ends. This CDR3 is 13 amino acids long. CDR3 amino acids: CASSLLFGNTIYF. Written as DNA, the CDR3 is TGTGCCAGCAGCTTACTCTTTGGAAACACCATATATTTT.

The chain couples TRBV5-1 to TRBJ1-6; D might be TRBD1 (5 bases). This CDR3 region has 16 residues. CDR1 is SGHRS, CDR2 YFSETQ, per germline. Trimming removed 2 bases from V and 6 bases from J, with 15 bases in between. The CDR3 spells CASSLGHWASNSPLHF. Here the CDR3 DNA reads TGCGCCAGCAGCTTAGGACACTGGGCGAGTAATTCACCCCTCCACTTT.

The rearrangement uses TRBV7-9 and TRBJ2-7; 7 bases agree with TRBD2. The length of the CDR3 is 17 residues. After removal of 5 bases from V and 5 bases from J, the junction contained 18 bases not matched to a gene. Germline V gene lookup returns CDR1 SEHNR and CDR2 FQNEAQ (reference sequence). The CDR3 here is CASSRTSGDRLRDEQYF. The CDR3 DNA reads TGTGCCAGCAGCCGCACCAGCGGGGATCGCCTACGGGACGAGCAGTACTTC.

In this sample, this clone turned up a few times. The gene calls are TRBV30 and TRBJ2-2; a weak D match, TRBD2 (5 bases). Deletions cut 2 bases from V and 5 bases from J, with 18 bases between. Germline V lookup: CDR1 GTSNPN, CDR2 SVGIG (reference sequence). The CDR3 contains 16 residues. The CDR3 region has the DNA TGTGCCTGGAGTATCACCTCGGGGTTGAAAACCGGGGAGCTGTTTTTT. Translated, it gives CAWSITSGLKTGELFF.

This sequence joins TRBV19 and TRBJ1-3, with unresolved D. Trimming took off 0 bases at V and 0 bases at J, with 12 bases between the two ends. In germline, CDR1 is LNHDA, CDR2 SQIVND (reference sequence). The CDR3 loop spans 17 amino acids. CDR3 DNA sequence: TGTGCCAGTAGTATAGAGGAGAGGCAGTTCTCTGGAAACACCATATATTTT. Translated, it gives CASSIEERQFSGNTIYF.

This clone has only one observation. The chain joins TRBV5-1 to TRBJ1-1; 9 bases line up with TRBD1. V dropped 5 bases and J dropped 4; count of bases not matched to a gene: 3. There are 13 residues in the CDR3. CDR1 is SGHRS and CDR2 is YFSETQ in the germline V gene. In nucleotides, the CDR3 is TGCGCCAGCAGACCGGGACAGGGCACTGAAGCTTTCTTT. Its translation is CASRPGQGTEAFF.